Below, one TCR beta chain is given with its context. Its antigen is as yet unknown. Trimming stripped 1 base from V and 0 bases from J, with 7 bases between. This CDR3 is built from 13 residues. Per germline, CDR1 DFQATT and CDR2 SNEGSKA (reference sequence). Molecules of cDNA were individually given unique molecular identifiers that were attached to them. One entry per CDR3 protein results from TCRdb running MiXCR on the 5' RACE reads. The profile shows tens of thousands of distinct CDR3 sequences, about 4.3% of them singletons. This record belongs to a study of early T cells in non-severe SARS-CoV-2 infection. Study background: Sequencing of unsorted whole blood was done on bulk RNA, leaving chains unpaired. The study, taken as a whole, reports: Anti-spike CD8 responses were favored in VDJdb matching, and private and CD4 specificities were missed.

The TCR was taken from an adult who was a healthcare worker with PCR-confirmed SARS-CoV-2 infection or an uninfected control (not recorded which). The gene calls are TRBV20-1 and TRBJ2-7; D may match TRBD1 or TRBD2 (5 bases each). The sequenced sample consisted of whole blood. CDR3 amino acids: CSARGGASYEQYF. CDR3 nucleotides: TGCAGTGCTAGAGGAGGGGCCTCCTACGAGCAGTACTTC.